The 9 T cell receptor beta chains below all came from one sample that was sequenced in a study of identical twins. TCRdb reprocessed the 5' RACE reads with MiXCR, giving one entry per CDR3 protein. The data contain around 690,000 distinct CDR3 sequences, 21% of them singletons. These same data were also listed under a study on T cells expressing NK-cell markers.

The sample consisted of PBMCs. The receptor source for this set is a woman aged 18-30 years in good health.

This clonotype was detected only a few times. The rearrangement joins TRBV20-1 to TRBJ2-1; 10 bases align to TRBD1. CDR1 and CDR2 (germline): DFQATT, SNEGSKA (reference sequence). Trimming cost V 6 bases and J 7 bases; bases outside gene matches: 12. The CDR3 runs 15 residues. The CDR3 loop is CSARTGTGVLNEQFF. CDR3 DNA: TGCAGTGCCCGGACCGGGACAGGGGTTTTGAATGAGCAGTTCTTC.

The chain is built from TRBV15 and TRBJ1-1; D gene ambiguous. Trimming took off 0 bases at V and 5 bases at J, with 16 bases between the two ends. CDR3 length equals 16 residues. In germline, CDR1 is LNHNV, CDR2 YYDKDF (reference sequence). The DNA of the CDR3 is TGTGCCACCAGCAGAGATTTTCCGCGGCGGGGTACTGAAGCTTTCTTT. Amino acids: CATSRDFPRRGTEAFF.

The chain joins TRBV5-6 to TRBJ2-1; 9 bases align to TRBD2. With V trimmed by 0 bases and J by 2 bases, 3 bases remained unmatched. CDR1 SGHDT and CDR2 YYEEEE come from the germline V gene. The length of the CDR3 is 16 residues. The CDR3 nucleotides are TGTGCCAGCAGCTTGGAGCTAGCGGGACCCTACAATGAGCAGTTCTTC. Translated: CASSLELAGPYNEQFF.

The chain uses TRBV7-9 and TRBJ1-1; unclear D gene. CDR1 and CDR2 from the germline V gene are SEHNR and FQNEAQ (reference sequence). V was trimmed by 5 bases and J by 8 bases, leaving 15 bases between them. This CDR3 has 13 residues. In nucleotides, the CDR3 is TGTGCCAGCAGCCCATGGACGGGCCCCGAAGCTTTCTTT. Translation: CASSPWTGPEAFF.

V gene TRBV12-3 or TRBV12-4 combines with J gene TRBJ2-2; TRBD2 is a possible D gene (7 bases). This CDR3 contains 19 residues. V was pared by 5 bases and J by 1 base, with 23 bases between. The CDR3 loop reads CASSDPRGATHKNTGELFF. The DNA of the CDR3 is TGTGCCAGCAGTGATCCCCGGGGGGCCACACACAAGAACACCGGGGAGCTGTTTTTT.

The sample holds a few counts of this clonotype. V usage is TRBV27 and J usage is TRBJ2-3, with 8 bases identical to TRBD2. Per germline, CDR1 MNHEY and CDR2 SMNVEV (reference sequence). Unmatched junction bases numbered 6, after V lost 3 bases and J lost 1 base. The CDR3 runs to 16 residues. CDR3 nucleotides: TGTGCCAGCAGTTTCGGAGCGGGAGCTGGCACAGATACGCAGTATTTT. Its protein is CASSFGAGAGTDTQYF.

There are many counts of this clonotype. The chain is built from TRBV4-2 and TRBJ2-1; no firm D call. The germline CDR1 and CDR2 sequences are LGHNA and YNFKEQ. Trimming removed 1 base from V and 2 bases from J, with 0 bases in between. The CDR3 has 12 amino acids. CDR3 sequence (DNA): TGTGCCAGCAGCCAAGCCTACAATGAGCAGTTCTTC. Protein: CASSQAYNEQFF.

This clonotype came up a few times. This rearrangement joins TRBV20-1 to TRBJ2-3; 12 positions agree with TRBD2. CDR1 is DFQATT and CDR2 is SNEGSKA in the germline V gene (reference sequence). After removal of 6 bases from V and 2 bases from J, the junction contained 6 bases not matched to a gene. The CDR3 runs 15 residues. In nucleotides, the CDR3 is TGCAGTGCGCACCGACTAGCGGGGGACACAGATACGCAGTATTTT. This gives the protein CSAHRLAGDTDTQYF.

The CDR3 DNA reads TGCGCCAGCAGCCCCAGCCCTAAGGAGTTGTCCGCTAGCACAGATACGCAGTATTTT. As protein: CASSPSPKELSASTDTQYF. The chain recombines TRBV4-3 with TRBJ2-3; D unresolved. V gave up 4 bases and J gave up 0 bases, with 23 bases separating them. The CDR3 has 19 residues. The germline CDR1 and CDR2 sequences are LGHNA and YSLEER.